This TCR beta chain was profiled in a study of blood T cell repertoires in COVID-19 (dated by TCRdb to about 2020). The study in broad terms: Samples from collaborators originated in the United States, Italy and Spain and spanned both the acute and convalescent phases of COVID-19. Samples were obtained from the ongoing ImmuneRACE study (first 160 participants) and from some 1,200 subjects provided by 6 global collaborators. The material from the prospective study consisted of cDNA or gDNA derived from T cells, B-cell-depleted T cells, or PBMCs. The sample metadata nearly always contained a de-identified subject ID, COVID-19 status, age in years and sex. Where HLA class I and class II types were available, the types were taken from metadata supplied by the sample provider, not from assay-based typing. Subjects who had been exposed to COVID-19, were actively infected with it, or had recovered from it provided the deeply sampled blood TCRbeta repertoires that made up the dataset. A freely available public database, intended as a resource for researchers studying the immune response to SARS-CoV-2, is where the repertoires were released.

Regarding this clone: Its specific antigen is unknown. Within one base of it there is no much larger clone, and no base qualities were kept.

The paper as a whole reports these results and caveats: How much clinical and demographic metadata was included differed by source and by participant, and the metadata was provided uncurated.

Enrolling through a virtual design, the prospective study's participants ranged in age from roughly 18 to 100 years and lived across roughly 23 United States geographic areas. To assign participants to cohorts, the prospective study relied on clinical history that participants themselves reported in a screening survey and a study questionnaire. Recovered participants in ImmuneRACE Cohort 3 were defined as having two consecutive negative NP/OP PCR tests, clearance from a healthcare professional, or resolution of symptoms. In the prospective study, whole blood, serum and a nasopharyngeal or oropharyngeal swab were collected from each participant by mobile phlebotomists. Additional blood draws and questionnaires over an approximately 2-month period could optionally be provided by prospective study participants. Before DNA extraction, blood samples from the prospective study were shipped at room temperature or frozen.

The CDR3 sequence holds 15 residues, the cysteine and phenylalanine included. Of the read, only the CDR3 DNA is kept; its 45 bases are in frame from base 1. CDR1 SGHTA and CDR2 FQGTGA were looked up in the germline V gene. The germline V end is reduced by 2 bases and the J end by 4 bases; junction bases left unmatched: 6. TCRbeta CDR3 regions were amplified from genomic DNA by means of the immunoSEQ Assay, a bias-controlled multiplex PCR. Per the original workflow: The number of nucleated cells in each sample was estimated from the amplification of reference gene primers within the assay. To quantify the absolute abundance of each unique TCRbeta CDR3 rearrangement, sequence reads were collapsed and filtered. For each sample, productive Simpson clonality was calculated by taking the square root of Simpson's diversity index across productive rearrangements. Imported from immuneACCESS, the table was reduced by TCRdb to in-frame sequences with V and J called. These copies leave out some clones; in studies compared against another copy, an unresolved V gene accounts for under half, and the cause of the remainder is not known. The V and J calls and clone size are taken from that table; D and trimming were inferred from the DNA. In all, the sample holds 280,000 or so clones, and roughly 85% of those were seen once. The ten largest clones take up 2.2% of the sample.

The sample taken for sequencing was PBMCs or T cells enriched from blood (not recorded which). This chain is built from TRBV7-3 and TRBJ1-2; TRBD1 aligns with 8 central bases. The receptor was isolated from a man aged 25-45 years who had recovered from COVID-19. The CDR3 reads CASSLGPGGIYGYTF. The bases read TGTGCCAGCAGCTTAGGGCCAGGGGGCATCTATGGCTACACCTTC.